The entry that follows covers one T cell receptor beta chain sequence. Its antigen is not known. Germline V gene lookup returns CDR1 ENHRY and CDR2 SYGVKD. CDR3 length: 16 amino acids. V shed 3 bases, J shed 8 bases, and the junction held 9 bases outside the gene matches. The sample is drawn from a study of shared clonotypes between healthy human individuals. Study-wide findings and caveats: Researchers found naive subsets generally carried larger estimated richness than memory subsets.

The run depth of the assay was deep. Each replicate PCR on the sorted subsets used about 0.2 ug DNA (roughly 32,000 T cell genomes). Using immunoSEQ multiplex PCR, the repertoire was profiled, and TCRdb retains in-frame clones only, with some absent. Of about 590,000 clones in the sample, around 95% are singletons; the top ten hold about 0.11%. The naive CD8 population came from CD45RO-negative cells selected for CCR7, without terminally differentiated effector memory CD45RA+ cells. The sequenced material came from naive CD8+ T cells sorted from blood. This TCR was recovered from a woman in her 30s in good health. This chain links TRBV10-3 with TRBJ2-1; 11 bases fit TRBD2. The CDR3 nucleotides read TGTGCCATCAGTGATGGACTAGCGGGCCAACAACATGAGCAGTTCTTC. This encodes CAISDGLAGQQHEQFF.